The source of this TCR beta chain is a study of blood T cells in healthy people across ages. General study points: Diversity estimates drawn from one million T cells were deemed underestimates.

Every donor contributed 7.5 to 10 milliliters of peripheral blood by blood draw. Points on this clonotype: What it recognizes is unknown. Germline and junction disagree at one end, which may indicate a read error.

The authors ran a second PCR of about 6 to 11 cycles using a sample-barcoded 5' primer and a J-beta primer mix. TCRdb fed the 5' RACE reads into MiXCR, producing one record per CDR3 protein. The sample comprises around 2 million distinct CDR3 sequences, around 42% of which are singletons, and approximately 22% rests with the top ten. This TCR derives from a human donor in good health. The source material was blood.

CDR3 bases: TGCGCCAGTAAAGTTGGCGGCCTCACTGAAGCTTTCTTT. Amino acids: CASKVGGLTEAFF. This chain uses TRBV19 with TRBJ1-1; D is uncertain. CDR1 is LNHDA, CDR2 SQIVND, per germline (reference sequence). The length of the CDR3 is 13 residues. The full variable domain, rest sourced from reference TRBV19 and TRBJ1-1, is DGGITQSPKYLFRKEGQNVTLSCEQNLNHDAMYWYRQDPGQGLRLIYYSQIVNDFQKGDIAEGYSVSREKKESFPLTVTSAQKNPTAFYLCASKVGGLTEAFFGQGTRLTVV.